This is a list of T cell receptor beta chains from one sample in a study of cytomegalovirus exposure and HLA in healthy donors. Profiled with immunoSEQ multiplex PCR; TCRdb holds only in-frame clones, not every one. The sample has under 200,000 clones; around 80% are singletons. The sequencing input was PBMCs. Every receptor here comes from a woman aged 30 to 39 in good health and CMV-seropositive. CDR3s include the opening cysteine and the closing phenylalanine or tryptophan. The D gene is left open where the match is weak. A row's size may be missing; if present it is once, few, many or a size class.

CDR3 length: 15; J gene: TRBJ2-3; clone size: -; D gene: -; V gene: TRBV4-3; CDR3 DNA: TGCGCCAGCAGCCCTACTGCCCCTAGCACAGATACGCAGTATTTT; CDR3 protein: CASSPTAPSTDTQYF
CDR3 length: 13; J gene: TRBJ2-2; clone size: -; D gene: -; V gene: TRBV2; CDR3 DNA: TGTGCCAGCAGTGCCCGGGACACCGGGGAGCTGCTTTTT; CDR3 protein: CASSARDTGELLF
CDR3 length: 16; J gene: TRBJ2-7; clone size: -; D gene: TRBD1; V gene: TRBV25-1; CDR3 DNA: TGTGCCAGCAGGTCAATCCCGGGACAGGGGTCCTACGAGCAGTACTTC; CDR3 protein: CASRSIPGQGSYEQYF
CDR3 length: 17; J gene: TRBJ1-3; clone size: -; D gene: -; V gene: TRBV5-1; CDR3 DNA: TGCGCCAGCAGCTTGGAAGTAAGCTCACTCTCTGGAAACACCATATATTTT; CDR3 protein: CASSLEVSSLSGNTIYF
CDR3 length: 11; J gene: TRBJ2-3; clone size: few; D gene: TRBD2; V gene: TRBV20-1; CDR3 DNA: TGCAGTGCGCTAACTAGCGGAAGACAGTATTTT; CDR3 protein: CSALTSGRQYF
CDR3 length: 15; J gene: TRBJ1-4; clone size: -; D gene: TRBD1; V gene: TRBV6-6; CDR3 DNA: TGTGCCAGCAGCTTTTACAGGGGGCAAAGTGAAAAACTGTTTTTT; CDR3 protein: CASSFYRGQSEKLFF
CDR3 length: 15; J gene: TRBJ2-3; clone size: -; D gene: TRBD1; V gene: TRBV4-2; CDR3 DNA: TGTGCCAGCAGCCAAACAGGGGGCCAGGCAGATACGCAGTATTTT; CDR3 protein: CASSQTGGQADTQYF
CDR3 length: 14; J gene: TRBJ2-3; clone size: -; D gene: TRBD2; V gene: TRBV7-3; CDR3 DNA: TGTGCCAGCAGCTTAGGCGGGGGGGCCGAGACGCAGTATTTT; CDR3 protein: CASSLGGGAETQYF
CDR3 length: 15; J gene: TRBJ1-6; clone size: few; D gene: -; V gene: TRBV2; CDR3 DNA: TGTGCCAGCATCCTGGCCCGGGATCGGGGTTCACCCCTCCACTTT; CDR3 protein: CASILARDRGSPLHF
CDR3 length: 16; J gene: TRBJ1-2; clone size: once; D gene: TRBD1; V gene: TRBV4-1; CDR3 DNA: TGCGCCAGCAGCCAGGCGGCACAGGGGGGGATCGGGGGCTACACCTTC; CDR3 protein: CASSQAAQGGIGGYTF
CDR3 length: 16; J gene: TRBJ2-3; clone size: -; D gene: TRBD2; V gene: TRBV10-3; CDR3 DNA: TGTGCCATCAGTGAGTTGACTAGCGGTGCTCCAGGTACGCAGTATTTT; CDR3 protein: CAISELTSGAPGTQYF
CDR3 length: 13; J gene: TRBJ1-2; clone size: -; D gene: -; V gene: TRBV7-2; CDR3 DNA: TGTGCCAGCAGCCCAACCCAGGGATATGGCTACACCTTC; CDR3 protein: CASSPTQGYGYTF
CDR3 length: 16; J gene: TRBJ2-3; clone size: -; D gene: TRBD1; V gene: TRBV28; CDR3 DNA: TGTGCCAGCAGTCCGTCCTATTCCCGACAGGGAAGAACGCAGTATTTT; CDR3 protein: CASSPSYSRQGRTQYF
CDR3 length: 14; J gene: TRBJ1-2; clone size: few; D gene: -; V gene: TRBV19; CDR3 DNA: TGTGCCAGTAGGGCTCAGGGAGGTGGCTATGGCTACACCTTC; CDR3 protein: CASRAQGGGYGYTF
CDR3 length: 16; J gene: TRBJ1-1; clone size: -; D gene: -; V gene: TRBV6-5; CDR3 DNA: TGTGCCAGCAGTTACCCCAGAACAGGCTCGAACACTGAAGCTTTCTTT; CDR3 protein: CASSYPRTGSNTEAFF
CDR3 length: 19; J gene: TRBJ1-6; clone size: -; D gene: TRBD1; V gene: TRBV12-5; CDR3 DNA: TGTGCTAGTGGTTTGAATCCAGGGGGAAAAAGCTCCTATAATTCACCCCTCCACTTT; CDR3 protein: CASGLNPGGKSSYNSPLHF
CDR3 length: 16; J gene: TRBJ2-7; clone size: -; D gene: -; V gene: TRBV6-9; CDR3 DNA: TGTGCCATCCCTACCAACCTAGACAGGCTAGGCTACGAGCAGTACTTC; CDR3 protein: CAIPTNLDRLGYEQYF